This TCR beta chain is drawn from a study of cytomegalovirus exposure and HLA in healthy donors. General study points: Later analysis associated a missense DCLRE1C variant with TCR beta V- and J-gene trimming.

Note on this clone: What it binds is unknown.

PCR was performed using 60 Vbeta and 13 Jbeta primers. Produced via immunoSEQ multiplex PCR; TCRdb's table is partial and in-frame only. The table includes around 130,000 clones, around two thirds detected once. CDR1 and CDR2 (germline): MDHEN, SYDVKM. V shed 1 base and J shed 0 bases, with 13 bases lying between them. The CDR3 has 18 residues. The sample taken for sequencing was PBMCs. This clonotype was obtained from a human donor in good health. V and J are TRBV28 and TRBJ1-6; D is possibly TRBD1 (5 bases). The CDR3 DNA reads as TGTGCCAGCAGTTTATCCGCAGGGTTGGGCTCCTATAATTCACCCCTCCACTTT. Encoded protein: CASSLSAGLGSYNSPLHF.